This paragraph covers one T cell receptor (beta chain) sequence. These data are taken from a study of blood T cell repertoires in COVID-19. Profiled with immunoSEQ multiplex PCR; TCRdb holds only in-frame clones, not every one. This table holds about 140,000 clones, 87% found once. The sequenced sample was peripheral blood. The TCR sequence derives from a woman aged 40 to 50 with acute or convalescent COVID-19.

The CDR3 DNA is TGTGCCAGCAGCTGGGGGAGGGGAGGCACTGAAGCTTTCTTT. Translation gives CASSWGRGGTEAFF. This sequence joins TRBV5-8 and TRBJ1-1; D is perhaps TRBD1 (5 bases). Germline values: CDR1 SGHTS, CDR2 YDEGEE. The V end was cut by 3 bases, the J end by 4 bases, with 13 bases between. There are 14 residues in the CDR3.